The sequence of this T cell receptor beta chain was determined in a study of cytomegalovirus exposure and HLA in healthy donors. Study-wide points: Accurate predictions that matched the HLA-A and HLA-B alleles of most subjects were reportedly made from TCR beta sequences. Later analysis found that TCR beta chains associated with HLA were more clonally expanded than other, equally common chains.

60 Vbeta and 13 Jbeta primers were used in PCR. TCRdb's table, derived via immunoSEQ multiplex PCR, lists solely in-frame clones and lacks some. Here the sample spans under 200,000 clones, approximately 80% being singletons. V lost 6 bases, J lost 6 bases, and 17 bases lay in between. This CDR3 has 15 residues. Germline loops: CDR1 ENHRY, CDR2 SYGVKD. Remarks on this clone: Its antigen is as yet unknown.

This TCR was sampled from a man in his fifties in good health and CMV-seropositive. The specimen was PBMCs. This chain connects TRBV10-3 to TRBJ2-2, with a weak D call TRBD2 (5 bases). CDR3 DNA: TGTGCCATCAGGACCGGACTCCCCGGACCCGGGGAGCTGTTTTTT. It translates to CAIRTGLPGPGELFF.